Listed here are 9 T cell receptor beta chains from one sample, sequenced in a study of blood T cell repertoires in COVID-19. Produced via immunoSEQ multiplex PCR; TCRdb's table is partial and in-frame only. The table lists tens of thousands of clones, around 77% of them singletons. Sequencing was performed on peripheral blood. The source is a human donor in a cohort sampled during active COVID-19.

CDR3 bases: TGTGCCAGCAGCTTAATCAACTCCTACGAGCAGTACTTC. Amino acids: CASSLINSYEQYF. The rearrangement links TRBV7-2 to TRBJ2-7; no reliable D call. Trimming removed 2 bases from V and 0 bases from J, with 5 bases in between. CDR1 and CDR2 from the germline V gene are SGHTA and FQGNSA. CDR3 length: 13 amino acids.

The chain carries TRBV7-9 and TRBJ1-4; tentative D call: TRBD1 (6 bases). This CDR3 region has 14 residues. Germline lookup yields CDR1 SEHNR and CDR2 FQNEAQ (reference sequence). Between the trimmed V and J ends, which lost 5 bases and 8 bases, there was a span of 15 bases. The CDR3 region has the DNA TGTGCCAGCAGCGACAGGACCCGAGGGGAAAAACTGTTTTTT. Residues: CASSDRTRGEKLFF.

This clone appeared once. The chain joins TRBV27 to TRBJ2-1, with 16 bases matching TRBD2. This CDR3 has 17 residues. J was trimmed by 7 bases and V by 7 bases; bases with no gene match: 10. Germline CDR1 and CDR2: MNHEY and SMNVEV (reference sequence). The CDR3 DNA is TGTGCCAGCAAGGGGACTAGCGGGGGGGCACGATGGAATGAGCAGTTCTTC. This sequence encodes CASKGTSGGARWNEQFF.

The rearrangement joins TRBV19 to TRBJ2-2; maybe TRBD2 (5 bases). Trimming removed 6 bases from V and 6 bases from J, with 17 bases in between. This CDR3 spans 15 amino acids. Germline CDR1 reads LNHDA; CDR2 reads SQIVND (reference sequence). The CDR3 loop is CASSQTALASGELFF. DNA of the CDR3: TGTGCCAGTAGCCAAACCGCGTTAGCGTCCGGGGAGCTGTTTTTT.

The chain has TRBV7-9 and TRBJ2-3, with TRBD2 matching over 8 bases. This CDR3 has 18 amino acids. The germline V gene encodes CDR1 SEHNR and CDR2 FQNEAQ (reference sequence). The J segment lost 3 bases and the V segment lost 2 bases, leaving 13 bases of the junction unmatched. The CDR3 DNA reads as TGTGCCAGCAGCTTATTGGGTTCCGGCGGGGGGAGTACAGATACGCAGTATTTT. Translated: CASSLLGSGGGSTDTQYF.

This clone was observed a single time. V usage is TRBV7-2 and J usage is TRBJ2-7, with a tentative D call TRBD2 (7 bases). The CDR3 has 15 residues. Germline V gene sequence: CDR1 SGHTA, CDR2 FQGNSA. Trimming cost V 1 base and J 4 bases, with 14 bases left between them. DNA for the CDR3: TGTGCCAGCAGCTTAGGTTGGGCGGGGGCTTACGAGCAGTACTTC. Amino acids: CASSLGWAGAYEQYF.

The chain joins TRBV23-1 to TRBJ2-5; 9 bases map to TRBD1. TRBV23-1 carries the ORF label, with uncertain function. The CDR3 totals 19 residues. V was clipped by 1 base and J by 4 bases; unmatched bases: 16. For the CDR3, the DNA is TGCGCCAGCAGTCAATGGCCTTGGACAGGGGTTTTCTACCGAGAGACCCAGTACTTC. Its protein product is CASSQWPWTGVFYRETQYF.

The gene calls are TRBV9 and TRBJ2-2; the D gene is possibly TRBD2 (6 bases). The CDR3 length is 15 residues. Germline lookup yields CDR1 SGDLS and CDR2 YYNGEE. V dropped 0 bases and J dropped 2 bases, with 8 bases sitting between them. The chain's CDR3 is CASSVGGTNTGELFF. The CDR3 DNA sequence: TGTGCCAGCAGCGTAGGGGGGACTAACACCGGGGAGCTGTTTTTT.

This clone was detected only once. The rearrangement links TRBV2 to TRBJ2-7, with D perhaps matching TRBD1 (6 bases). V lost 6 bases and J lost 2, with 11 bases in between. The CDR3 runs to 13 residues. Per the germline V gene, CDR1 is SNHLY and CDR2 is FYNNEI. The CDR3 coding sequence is TGTGCCAGCAGACGACAGGAACCCTACGAGCAGTACTTC. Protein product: CASRRQEPYEQYF.